The next 18 T cell receptor beta chains were all read from a single sample in a study of early T cells in non-severe SARS-CoV-2 infection. A single record per CDR3 protein comes from TCRdb applying MiXCR to the 5' RACE reads. The sample yields 20,000 or so distinct CDR3 sequences, 5% to 6% seen once. Sample: whole blood, taken at baseline. These receptors were taken from an adult who was a healthcare worker with PCR-confirmed SARS-CoV-2 infection or an uninfected control (not recorded which).

This clonotype has at least ten counts. The rearrangement joins TRBV4-3 to TRBJ2-2, with D maybe TRBD2 (6 bases). V lost 3 bases to trimming and J lost 6 bases, with 14 bases between them. Per germline, CDR1 LGHNA and CDR2 YSLEER. The CDR3 contains 15 residues. In DNA, the CDR3 is TGCGCCAGCAGCCAGACGGGGGTTTGGTCCGGGGAGCTGTTTTTT. Amino acids: CASSQTGVWSGELFF.

This clonotype was recorded at least ten times. The genes are TRBV7-2 and TRBJ1-6; the D gene is possibly TRBD1 (6 bases). This CDR3 region has 15 residues. Looked up from germline, CDR1 is SGHTA and CDR2 is FQGNSA. V dropped 5 bases and J dropped 7 bases, with 15 bases sitting between them. The CDR3 nucleotides read TGTGCCAGCAGCCTCCGGGGGGCGCACAATTCACCCCTCCACTTT. This gives the protein CASSLRGAHNSPLHF. The whole variable domain, filled in from reference TRBV7-2 and TRBJ1-6, reads GAGVSQSPSNKVTEKGKDVELRCDPISGHTALYWYRQSLGQGLEFLIYFQGNSAPDKSGLPSDRFSAERTGGSVSTLTIQRTQQEDSAVYLCASSLRGAHNSPLHFGNGTRLTVT.

This clonotype was observed many times. This chain uses TRBV7-9 with TRBJ2-5; 13 bases line up with TRBD2. Germline assignment: CDR1 SEHNR and CDR2 FQNEAQ (reference sequence). The CDR3 runs 18 residues. V trimming: 3 bases; J trimming: 3 bases; junction bases outside the gene matches: 10. The CDR3: CASSLAWTSGGMEETQYF. CDR3 DNA sequence: TGTGCCAGCAGCTTGGCCTGGACTAGCGGGGGAATGGAAGAGACCCAGTACTTC. The variable domain in full, with the rest retrieved from reference TRBV7-9 and TRBJ2-5, is DTGVSQNPRHKITKRGQNVTFRCDPISEHNRLYWYRQTLGQGPEFLTYFQNEAQLEKSRLLSDRFSAERPKGSFSTLEIQRTEQGDSAMYLCASSLAWTSGGMEETQYFGPGTRLLVL.

This clonotype counts as medium-sized. The V and J genes are TRBV28 and TRBJ1-2; possibly TRBD1 for D (6 bases). This CDR3 has 14 residues. CDR1 is MDHEN and CDR2 is SYDVKM in the germline V gene. The V end was cut by 2 bases, the J end by 7 bases, with 14 bases between. CDR3 amino acids: CASSLSSQGLGYTF. The CDR3 nucleotides are TGTGCCAGCAGTTTAAGCTCGCAGGGGCTTGGCTACACCTTC.

In this sample, this clonotype turned up many times. The chain uses TRBV20-1 and TRBJ2-5; 7 nucleotides line up with TRBD1. Germline CDR1 reads DFQATT; CDR2 reads SNEGSKA (reference sequence). The CDR3 has 15 amino acids. V gave up 6 bases and J gave up 4 bases; unmatched junction bases: 14. The CDR3 protein is CSANNRDRLSETQYF. The CDR3 DNA is TGCAGTGCAAACAACCGGGACAGACTTTCAGAGACCCAGTACTTC.

V usage is TRBV24-1 and J usage is TRBJ2-1; perhaps TRBD2 as D (5 bases). The length of the CDR3 is 16 residues. Trimming left V 8 bases short and J 0 bases short, with 16 bases between. CDR1 and CDR2 (germline): KGHDR, SFDVKD. Here the CDR3 reads CATTGEKTGSYNEQFF. DNA for the CDR3: TGTGCCACCACCGGGGAGAAAACGGGCTCCTACAATGAGCAGTTCTTC.

This clonotype showed up many times. The genes are TRBV7-6 and TRBJ2-3; possibly TRBD1 or TRBD2 for D (6 bases each). The CDR3 runs to 16 residues. V lost 4 bases to trimming and J lost 1 base, with 15 bases between them. Germline V lookup: CDR1 SGHVS, CDR2 FNYEAQ. In DNA, the CDR3 is TGTGCCAGCAGCTATGGGGGGCGTCTTGGCACAGATACGCAGTATTTT. Translation: CASSYGGRLGTDTQYF.

This chain connects TRBV6-5 to TRBJ2-3; the D is unclear. CDR1 and CDR2 from the germline V gene are MNHEY and SVGAGI. Trimming removed 0 bases from V and 2 bases from J, with 9 bases in between. The CDR3 loop spans 15 amino acids. The CDR3 bases are TGTGCCAGCAGTTACTCGCCTGGGGACACAGATACGCAGTATTTT. It specifies CASSYSPGDTDTQYF.

This clonotype was detected ten times or more. V gene TRBV6-1 combines with J gene TRBJ2-7; the match to TRBD2 covers 7 bases. This CDR3 has 16 residues. V was clipped by 0 bases and J by 5 bases; unmatched bases: 10. Looked up from germline, CDR1 is MNHNS and CDR2 is SASEGT. The chain's CDR3 is CASSEASATSNHEQYF. The DNA of the CDR3 is TGTGCCAGCAGTGAAGCGTCCGCGACTAGCAACCACGAGCAGTACTTC.

The sample holds a few counts of this clonotype. The chain recombines TRBV3-1 with TRBJ2-1, with D possibly matching TRBD1 (6 bases). The CDR3 totals 17 residues. Trimming cost V 0 bases and J 8 bases, with 20 bases left between them. Germline V gene lookup returns CDR1 LGHDT and CDR2 YNNKEL (reference sequence). The CDR3 loop is CASSQDGGGSRGDEQFF. DNA for the CDR3: TGTGCCAGCAGCCAAGATGGGGGTGGTAGCAGGGGCGATGAGCAGTTCTTC.

In its sample, this clonotype was seen many times. V gene TRBV19 combines with J gene TRBJ2-3; TRBD2 aligns across 10 bases. The CDR3 spans 12 residues. CDR1 and CDR2 from the germline V gene are LNHDA and SQIVND (reference sequence). Trimming at V came to 5 bases and at J to 8 bases, leaving 1 base not matched to a gene. CDR3: CASSRLAGTQYF. In DNA form, the CDR3 reads TGTGCCAGTAGTCGACTAGCGGGTACGCAGTATTTT.

This clonotype was observed at least ten times. The rearrangement uses TRBV20-1 and TRBJ2-5; a possible D gene is TRBD2 (6 bases). The CDR3 covers 14 residues. Germline CDR1 is DFQATT and CDR2 is SNEGSKA (reference sequence). The V and J ends lost 0 bases and 5 bases respectively, with 13 bases between them. CDR3 nucleotide sequence: TGCAGTGCTAGAGATCTAACTAGCCCCGAGACCCAGTACTTC. Amino acid sequence: CSARDLTSPETQYF.

In this sample, this clonotype turned up many times. V gene TRBV29-1 combines with J gene TRBJ1-1; no clear D gene. Germline V CDR1 and CDR2: SQVTM, ANQGSEA. Trimming removed 6 bases from V and 1 base from J, with 9 bases in between. This CDR3 has 12 residues. CDR3: CSVRAPNTEAFF. The CDR3, as DNA: TGCAGCGTCCGGGCCCCGAACACTGAAGCTTTCTTT.

In this sample, this clonotype turned up many times. In nucleotides, the CDR3 is TGTGCCAGCAGCTTAATTGACAGTTACTACAATGAGCAGTTCTTC. Encoded protein: CASSLIDSYYNEQFF. This chain uses TRBV5-5 with TRBJ2-1, with a tentative D call TRBD1 (5 bases). From germline, CDR1 is SGHKS and CDR2 YYEKEE (reference sequence). V was pared by 2 bases and J by 3 bases, with 12 bases between. The CDR3 extends over 15 amino acids.

This clonotype has a count of ten or more. The chain links TRBV7-2 to TRBJ2-4; 9 bases line up with TRBD2. After removal of 5 bases from V and 7 bases from J, the junction contained 9 bases not matched to a gene. Germline CDR1 reads SGHTA; CDR2 reads FQGNSA. There are 15 residues in the CDR3. The CDR3 bases are TGTGCCAGCAGCCCCAGTCTAGCGGGGCGCAACATTCAGTACTTC. Amino acids: CASSPSLAGRNIQYF.

This clonotype is deemed large. The V gene is TRBV15, the J gene TRBJ2-3; 16 bases agree with TRBD2. Unmatched junction bases numbered 6, after V lost 5 bases and J lost 7 bases. CDR3 length: 16 amino acids. Germline CDR1 reads LNHNV; CDR2 reads YYDKDF (reference sequence). CDR3 coding DNA: TGTGCCACCAGCCCCGGGACTAGCGGGGGGGCAAATACGCAGTATTTT. As protein: CATSPGTSGGANTQYF.

There are many counts of this clonotype. The chain recombines TRBV24-1 with TRBJ2-1; D possibly corresponds to TRBD2 (5 bases). Germline V gene sequence: CDR1 KGHDR, CDR2 SFDVKD. This CDR3 contains 16 residues. Trimming stripped 3 bases from V and 0 bases from J, with 11 bases between. The CDR3 sequence: CATSDTLESSYNEQFF. The CDR3 DNA sequence: TGTGCCACCAGTGATACACTAGAGAGCTCCTACAATGAGCAGTTCTTC.

The rearrangement links TRBV5-1 to TRBJ1-2, with 8 bases identical to TRBD1. With V trimmed by 4 bases and J by 6 bases, 14 bases remained unmatched. The CDR3 sequence is 16 residues long. From germline, CDR1 is SGHRS and CDR2 YFSETQ. The CDR3 here is CASSLSWTGSIDGYTF. The CDR3 nucleotides read TGCGCCAGCAGCCTGAGCTGGACAGGGAGTATTGATGGCTACACCTTC.